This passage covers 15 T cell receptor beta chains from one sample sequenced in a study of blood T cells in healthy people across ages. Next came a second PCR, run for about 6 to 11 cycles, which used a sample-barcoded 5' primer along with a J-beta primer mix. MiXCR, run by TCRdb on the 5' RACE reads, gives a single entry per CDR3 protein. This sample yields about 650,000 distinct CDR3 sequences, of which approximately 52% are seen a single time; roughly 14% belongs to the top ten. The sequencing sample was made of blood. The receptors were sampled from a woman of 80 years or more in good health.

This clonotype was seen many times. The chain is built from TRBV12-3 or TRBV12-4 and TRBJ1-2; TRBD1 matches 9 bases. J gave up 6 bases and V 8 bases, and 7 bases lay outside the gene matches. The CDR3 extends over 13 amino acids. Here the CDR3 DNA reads TGTGCCAGCCGCAGGGGACAGGGCAATGGCTACACCTTC. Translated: CASRRGQGNGYTF.

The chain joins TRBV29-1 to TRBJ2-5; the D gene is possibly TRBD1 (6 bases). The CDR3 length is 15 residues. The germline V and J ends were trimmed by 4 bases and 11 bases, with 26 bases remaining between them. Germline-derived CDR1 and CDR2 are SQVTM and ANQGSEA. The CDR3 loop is CSVVPDPGHINEQYF. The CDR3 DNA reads TGCAGCGTTGTTCCGGATCCGGGACATATCAATGAGCAGTACTTC.

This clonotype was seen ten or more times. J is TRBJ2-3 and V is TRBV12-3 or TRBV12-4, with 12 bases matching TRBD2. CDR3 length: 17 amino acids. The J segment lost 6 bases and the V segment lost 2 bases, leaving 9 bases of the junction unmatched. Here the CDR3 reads CASSLIVTSGSEDTQYF. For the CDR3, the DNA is TGTGCCAGCAGTTTAATAGTGACTAGCGGGAGTGAGGATACGCAGTATTTT.

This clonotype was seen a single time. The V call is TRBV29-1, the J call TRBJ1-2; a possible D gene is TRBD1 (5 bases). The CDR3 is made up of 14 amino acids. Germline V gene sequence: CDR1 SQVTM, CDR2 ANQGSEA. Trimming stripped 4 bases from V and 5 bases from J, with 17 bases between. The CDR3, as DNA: TGCAGCGTTGCCCTGACAGTGGAAGCTTATGGCTACACCTTC. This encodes CSVALTVEAYGYTF. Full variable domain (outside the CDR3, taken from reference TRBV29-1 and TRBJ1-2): SAVISQKPSRDICQRGTSLTIQCQVDSQVTMMFWYRQQPGQSLTLIATANQGSEATYESGFVIDKFPISRPNLTFSTLTVSNMSPEDSSIYLCSVALTVEAYGYTFGSGTRLTVV.

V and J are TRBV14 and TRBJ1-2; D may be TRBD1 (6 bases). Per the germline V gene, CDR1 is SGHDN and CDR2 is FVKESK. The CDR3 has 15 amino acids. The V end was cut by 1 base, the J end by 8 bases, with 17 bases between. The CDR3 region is CASSQATGNMGGYTF. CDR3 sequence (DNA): TGTGCCAGCAGCCAAGCGACAGGCAACATGGGAGGCTACACCTTC.

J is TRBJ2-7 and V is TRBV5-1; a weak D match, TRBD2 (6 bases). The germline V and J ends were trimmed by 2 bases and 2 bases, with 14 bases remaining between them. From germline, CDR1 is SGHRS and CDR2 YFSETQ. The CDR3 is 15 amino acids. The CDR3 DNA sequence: TGCGCCAGCAGCTTTCCGGAGGGGACCCCCTACGAGCAGTACTTC. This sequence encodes CASSFPEGTPYEQYF.

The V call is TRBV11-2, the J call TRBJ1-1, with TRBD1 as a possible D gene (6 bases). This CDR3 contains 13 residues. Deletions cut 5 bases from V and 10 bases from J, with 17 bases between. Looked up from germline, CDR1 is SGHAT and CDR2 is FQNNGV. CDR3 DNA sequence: TGTGCCAGCAGCGGAGATCCAGGGGCGCGAGCTTTCTTT. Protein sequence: CASSGDPGARAFF. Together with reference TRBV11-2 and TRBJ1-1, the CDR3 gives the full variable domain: EAGVAQSPRYKIIEKRQSVAFWCNPISGHATLYWYQQILGQGPKLLIQFQNNGVVDDSQLPKDRFSAERLKGVDSTLKIQPAKLEDSAVYLCASSGDPGARAFFGQGTRLTVV.

This chain's CDR3 is CASSLRTGTGELFF. DNA for the CDR3: TGTGCCAGCAGCTTACGGACAGGGACCGGGGAGCTGTTTTTT. The J gene is TRBJ2-2, the V gene TRBV11-3; 8 bases are a match to TRBD1. This CDR3 region has 14 residues. Germline V gives CDR1 SGHNT, CDR2 YENEEA. V was clipped by 2 bases and J by 5 bases; unmatched bases: 1.

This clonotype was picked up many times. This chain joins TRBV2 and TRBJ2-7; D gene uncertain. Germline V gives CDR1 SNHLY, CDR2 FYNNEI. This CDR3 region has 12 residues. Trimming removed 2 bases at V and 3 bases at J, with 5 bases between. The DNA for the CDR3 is TGTGCCAGCAGTGAACAGGACTACGAGCAGTACTTC. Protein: CASSEQDYEQYF.

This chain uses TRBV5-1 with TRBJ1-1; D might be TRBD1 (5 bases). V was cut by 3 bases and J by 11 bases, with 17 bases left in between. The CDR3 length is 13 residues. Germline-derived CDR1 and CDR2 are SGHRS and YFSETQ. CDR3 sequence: CASSSWSGVGAFF. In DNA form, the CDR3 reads TGCGCCAGCAGCTCCTGGTCGGGGGTAGGGGCTTTCTTT.

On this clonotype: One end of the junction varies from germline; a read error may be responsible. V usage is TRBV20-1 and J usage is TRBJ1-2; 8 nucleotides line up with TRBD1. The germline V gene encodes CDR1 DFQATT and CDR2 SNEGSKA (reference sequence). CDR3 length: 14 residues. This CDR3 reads CNAETGVGRYGYTF. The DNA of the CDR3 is TGCAATGCTGAGACAGGGGTTGGTCGGTATGGCTACACCTTC.

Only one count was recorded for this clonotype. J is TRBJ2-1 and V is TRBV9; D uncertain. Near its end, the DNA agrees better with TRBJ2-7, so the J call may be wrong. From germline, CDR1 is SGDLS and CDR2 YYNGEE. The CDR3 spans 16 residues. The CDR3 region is CASSPQAQSSYNEQYF. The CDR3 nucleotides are TGTGCCAGCAGCCCTCAGGCTCAGAGCTCCTACAATGAGCAGTACTTC.

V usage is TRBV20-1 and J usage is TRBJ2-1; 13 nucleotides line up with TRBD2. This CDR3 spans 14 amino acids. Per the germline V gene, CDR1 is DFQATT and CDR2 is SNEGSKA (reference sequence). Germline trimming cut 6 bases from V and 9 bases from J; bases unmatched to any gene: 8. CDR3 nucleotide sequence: TGCAGTGCCACTAGCGGGAGGGAAGGTATTGAGCAGTTCTTC. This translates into CSATSGREGIEQFF.

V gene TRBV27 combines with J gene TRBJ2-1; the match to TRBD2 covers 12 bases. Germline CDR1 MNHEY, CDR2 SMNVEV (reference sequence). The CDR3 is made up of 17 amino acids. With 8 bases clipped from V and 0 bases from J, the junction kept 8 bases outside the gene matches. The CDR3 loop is CASGPLAGGISYNEQFF. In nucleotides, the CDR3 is TGTGCCAGCGGCCCACTAGCGGGAGGAATCTCCTACAATGAGCAGTTCTTC.

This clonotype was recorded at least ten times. The CDR3 is CASSYRVANEKLFF. CDR3 in DNA: TGTGCCAGCAGTTATAGAGTGGCTAATGAAAAACTGTTTTTT. The chain is built from TRBV6-1 and TRBJ1-4; D not certain. This CDR3 region has 14 residues. The germline gives CDR1 MNHNS, CDR2 SASEGT. V dropped 5 bases and J dropped 3 bases, with 10 bases sitting between them.